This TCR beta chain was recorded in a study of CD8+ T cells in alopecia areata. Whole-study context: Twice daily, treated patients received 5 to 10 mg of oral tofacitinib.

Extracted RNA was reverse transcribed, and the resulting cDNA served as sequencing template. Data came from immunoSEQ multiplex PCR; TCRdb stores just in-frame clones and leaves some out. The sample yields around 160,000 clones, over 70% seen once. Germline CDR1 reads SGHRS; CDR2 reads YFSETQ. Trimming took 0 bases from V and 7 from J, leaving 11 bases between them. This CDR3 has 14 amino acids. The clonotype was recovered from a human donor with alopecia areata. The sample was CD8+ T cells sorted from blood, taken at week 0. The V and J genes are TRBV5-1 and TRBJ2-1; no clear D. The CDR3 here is CASSLAVGRNEQFF. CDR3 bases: TGCGCCAGCAGCTTGGCCGTGGGAAGGAATGAGCAGTTCTTC.